This T cell receptor beta chain originates from a study of blood T cell repertoires in COVID-19. About the research overall: Sites across the United States, Italy and Spain contributed samples from acute and convalescent COVID-19. Nucleic acid was either cDNA or gDNA, and it came from T cells, B-cell-depleted T cells, or PBMCs.

Authors' analysis steps: Nucleated cell number was recorded as an estimate derived from reference gene primer amplification. The repertoire was sequenced with immunoSEQ multiplex PCR; TCRdb's copy has only in-frame clones and lacks some. V and J calls and clone size are given by that table; D and trimming were obtained from the DNA. The sample carries about 220,000 clones, more than 85% recorded once. The V end was cut by 5 bases, the J end by 1 base, with 11 bases between. The CDR3 consists of 14 residues. CDR1 is WNHNN and CDR2 is SYGVQD in the germline V gene (reference sequence). The chain links TRBV10-1 to TRBJ1-2; no firm D call. Specimen: peripheral blood. This sequence was found in a man aged 40-49 years with active or convalescent COVID-19. The CDR3 bases are TGCGCCAGCAGTCCCGCTATGCTTAACTATGGCTACACCTTC. Residues: CASSPAMLNYGYTF.